Listed below are T cell receptor beta chains from one sample, sequenced in a study of T cell responses to AZD1222 COVID-19 vaccine. The protocol was immunoSEQ multiplex PCR, while the TCRdb copy is restricted to in-frame clones and leaves out a portion. The sample consists of 200,000 or so clones, roughly 93% of them appearing once. Material: peripheral blood, obtained on day 0 of AZD1222 vaccination. These receptors were taken from an adult in good health. Both conserved end residues are part of each CDR3. The order of the fields is CDR3 DNA, CDR3 protein, clone size, V gene, D gene, J gene. D genes are given only for firm matches. Only part of the rows carry a size: once, few, many, or a class if the clone is expanded.

cdr3_nt: TGTGCCAGCAGTTACTCAGGACTACGTGAGCAGTACTTC; cdr3_aa: CASSYSGLREQYF; clone_size: .; v_call: TRBV6-6; d_call: .; j_call: TRBJ2-7
cdr3_nt: TGTGCCAGCAGTGAAACTGGCAGGGCAGGGGGCTACACCTTC; cdr3_aa: CASSETGRAGGYTF; clone_size: .; v_call: TRBV6-1; d_call: .; j_call: TRBJ1-2
cdr3_nt: TGCGCCAGCAGCCAGAACCGGGACGGGAGGTTTGTTCAGTACTTC; cdr3_aa: CASSQNRDGRFVQYF; clone_size: .; v_call: TRBV4-1; d_call: TRBD2; j_call: TRBJ2-4
cdr3_nt: TGTGCCAGCAGCCAGGAATTGGACTCTACTGGGTATTTT; cdr3_aa: CASSQELDSTGYF; clone_size: .; v_call: TRBV3-1/TRBV3-2; d_call: .; j_call: TRBJ2-3
cdr3_nt: TGTGCCAGCAGGGGGGACAGGGTCAGCGGGGAGCTGTTTTTT; cdr3_aa: CASRGDRVSGELFF; clone_size: .; v_call: TRBV2; d_call: TRBD1; j_call: TRBJ2-2
cdr3_nt: TGTGCCAGCAGCCCATTCGTTGGGGGGGGAAGAGCCTACGAGCAGTACTTC; cdr3_aa: CASSPFVGGGRAYEQYF; clone_size: .; v_call: TRBV6-2/TRBV6-3; d_call: TRBD2; j_call: TRBJ2-7
cdr3_nt: TGTGCCAGCAGCTCCCGACAGCGAGTGAACACTGAAGCTTTCTTT; cdr3_aa: CASSSRQRVNTEAFF; clone_size: .; v_call: TRBV13; d_call: .; j_call: TRBJ1-1
cdr3_nt: TGTGCCAGCAGTATCCGACAGGGACCCTTCGGGAATGAAAAACTGTTTTTT; cdr3_aa: CASSIRQGPFGNEKLFF; clone_size: once; v_call: TRBV27; d_call: TRBD1; j_call: TRBJ1-4
cdr3_nt: TGTGCCAGCAGTTACTCGTTTTCTCTTAATGAGCAGTTCTTC; cdr3_aa: CASSYSFSLNEQFF; clone_size: .; v_call: TRBV6-2/TRBV6-3; d_call: .; j_call: TRBJ2-1
cdr3_nt: TGTGCCAGTAGTGGGTCGGGGGGGGCGCTCTACGAGCAGTACTTC; cdr3_aa: CASSGSGGALYEQYF; clone_size: once; v_call: TRBV19; d_call: TRBD2; j_call: TRBJ2-7
cdr3_nt: TGTGCCAGCAGCGGCGGGACGGCTTATGGCTACACCTTC; cdr3_aa: CASSGGTAYGYTF; clone_size: once; v_call: TRBV11-2; d_call: .; j_call: TRBJ1-2
cdr3_nt: TGTGCCAGTAGTATAAGTCAGGCCTACGAGCAGTACTTC; cdr3_aa: CASSISQAYEQYF; clone_size: .; v_call: TRBV19; d_call: .; j_call: TRBJ2-7
cdr3_nt: TGTGCCAGTAGGGAGCAGAAGAACACCGGGGAGCTGTTTTTT; cdr3_aa: CASREQKNTGELFF; clone_size: .; v_call: TRBV19; d_call: .; j_call: TRBJ2-2
cdr3_nt: TGTGCCAGTAGCCCAAGGACAGGGGGTAATTCACCCCTCCACTTT; cdr3_aa: CASSPRTGGNSPLHF; clone_size: .; v_call: TRBV19; d_call: TRBD1; j_call: TRBJ1-6
cdr3_nt: TGTGCCAGCACGGGGACTCTCTCCTACGAGCAGTACTTC; cdr3_aa: CASTGTLSYEQYF; clone_size: .; v_call: TRBV12-3/TRBV12-4; d_call: .; j_call: TRBJ2-7
cdr3_nt: TGCGCCAGCAGCTTGGTTCCCGGAACTGGCACAGATACGCAGTATTTT; cdr3_aa: CASSLVPGTGTDTQYF; clone_size: .; v_call: TRBV5-1; d_call: .; j_call: TRBJ2-3
cdr3_nt: TGTGCCAGCAGCACAAAGACAGGGTTTCAAGAGACCCAGTACTTC; cdr3_aa: CASSTKTGFQETQYF; clone_size: .; v_call: TRBV5-6; d_call: TRBD1; j_call: TRBJ2-5
cdr3_nt: TGTGCCAGCAGTTACTCGATAGTACAAGAGCAGTACTTC; cdr3_aa: CASSYSIVQEQYF; clone_size: .; v_call: TRBV6-2/TRBV6-3; d_call: .; j_call: TRBJ2-7
cdr3_nt: TGTGCCAGCAGTTTAATAACCATGAACACTGAAGCTTTCTTT; cdr3_aa: CASSLITMNTEAFF; clone_size: few; v_call: TRBV28; d_call: .; j_call: TRBJ1-1
cdr3_nt: TGTGCCAGCAGTGACGGGACAGGGCGAGGGGAGACCCAGTACTTC; cdr3_aa: CASSDGTGRGETQYF; clone_size: .; v_call: TRBV6-1; d_call: TRBD1; j_call: TRBJ2-5
cdr3_nt: TGTGCCAGCAGCCCAGGGCGCGGAACGAACACCGGGGAGCTGTTTTTT; cdr3_aa: CASSPGRGTNTGELFF; clone_size: .; v_call: TRBV11-2; d_call: .; j_call: TRBJ2-2
cdr3_nt: TGTGCCAGCAGCCAAGTCCTTACAGGGATCGGCCAAGTGGCCTACAATGAGCAGTTCTTC; cdr3_aa: CASSQVLTGIGQVAYNEQFF; clone_size: .; v_call: TRBV3-1/TRBV3-2; d_call: .; j_call: TRBJ2-1
cdr3_nt: TGCAGCGTTGACCCCCCCATGGACAGGGGTTTCCCTGTGAACACTGAAGCTTTCTTT; cdr3_aa: CSVDPPMDRGFPVNTEAFF; clone_size: .; v_call: TRBV29-1; d_call: TRBD1; j_call: TRBJ1-1
cdr3_nt: TGTGCCAGCTCCCTGGCGGGGGGGCGGTCCTACGAGCAGTACTTC; cdr3_aa: CASSLAGGRSYEQYF; clone_size: .; v_call: TRBV28; d_call: TRBD2; j_call: TRBJ2-7
cdr3_nt: TGCGCCAGCAGCCGCAGCATTAGAGGCCAAGAGACCCAGTACTTC; cdr3_aa: CASSRSIRGQETQYF; clone_size: .; v_call: TRBV4-1; d_call: .; j_call: TRBJ2-5
cdr3_nt: TGTGCCAGCAGTGCCGACAGATTGCCCCGTTGGAACTATGGCTACACCTTC; cdr3_aa: CASSADRLPRWNYGYTF; clone_size: .; v_call: TRBV6-1; d_call: .; j_call: TRBJ1-2
cdr3_nt: TGCGCCAGCAGAGACCAGGGAGGCGGCGAGCAGTACTTC; cdr3_aa: CASRDQGGGEQYF; clone_size: .; v_call: TRBV5-1; d_call: .; j_call: TRBJ2-7
cdr3_nt: TGTGCCAGTAGGAATAGCAATCAGCCCCAGCATTTT; cdr3_aa: CASRNSNQPQHF; clone_size: .; v_call: TRBV19; d_call: .; j_call: TRBJ1-5
cdr3_nt: TGTGCCAGCAGTTTATCGGACAATGAGCAGTTCTTC; cdr3_aa: CASSLSDNEQFF; clone_size: .; v_call: TRBV27; d_call: .; j_call: TRBJ2-1
cdr3_nt: TGTGCCAGCAGCGGAAGTCATACGCAGTATTTT; cdr3_aa: CASSGSHTQYF; clone_size: .; v_call: TRBV6-5; d_call: .; j_call: TRBJ2-3
cdr3_nt: TGTGCCAGCAGCCCCGGTTGGGGAACTGAAGCTTTCTTT; cdr3_aa: CASSPGWGTEAFF; clone_size: .; v_call: TRBV11-2; d_call: .; j_call: TRBJ1-1
cdr3_nt: TGTGCCAGCAGCTTAGCGGGAAGCGGTGGAAACACCATATATTTT; cdr3_aa: CASSLAGSGGNTIYF; clone_size: .; v_call: TRBV11-2; d_call: .; j_call: TRBJ1-3
cdr3_nt: TGCGCCAGCAGCGGAATGGACAGGGTAAACAATGAGCAGTTCTTC; cdr3_aa: CASSGMDRVNNEQFF; clone_size: .; v_call: TRBV5-1; d_call: TRBD1; j_call: TRBJ2-1
cdr3_nt: TGTGCCAGCAGTGACGAGCGTAACTCCTACGAGCAGTACTTC; cdr3_aa: CASSDERNSYEQYF; clone_size: .; v_call: TRBV7-9; d_call: .; j_call: TRBJ2-7
cdr3_nt: TGTGCCAGCAGTTATAGGATCGGCACCGGGGAGCTGTTTTTT; cdr3_aa: CASSYRIGTGELFF; clone_size: .; v_call: TRBV6-5; d_call: .; j_call: TRBJ2-2
cdr3_nt: TGTGCCAGCAGTTGGGGGACCGAAGCTTTCTTT; cdr3_aa: CASSWGTEAFF; clone_size: .; v_call: TRBV6-2/TRBV6-3; d_call: .; j_call: TRBJ1-1
cdr3_nt: TGTGCCAGCAGCTCAGTAATTTCTAACTATGGCTACACCTTC; cdr3_aa: CASSSVISNYGYTF; clone_size: once; v_call: TRBV7-8; d_call: .; j_call: TRBJ1-2
cdr3_nt: TGTGCCAGCAGCGGGACGGCTAGGAACACTGAAGCTTTCTTT; cdr3_aa: CASSGTARNTEAFF; clone_size: once; v_call: TRBV28; d_call: .; j_call: TRBJ1-1
cdr3_nt: TGTGCCAGCAGCTTCCCGGGACGGGAATATAATTCACCCCTCCACTTT; cdr3_aa: CASSFPGREYNSPLHF; clone_size: .; v_call: TRBV11-2; d_call: .; j_call: TRBJ1-6
cdr3_nt: TGTGCCAGCAGTTATGACGGGTCCTTCGGCTACACCTTC; cdr3_aa: CASSYDGSFGYTF; clone_size: .; v_call: TRBV6-5; d_call: .; j_call: TRBJ1-2
cdr3_nt: TGTGCCAGCCTCCCCCCTGGGGGGAACTATGGCTACACCTTC; cdr3_aa: CASLPPGGNYGYTF; clone_size: .; v_call: TRBV18; d_call: .; j_call: TRBJ1-2
cdr3_nt: TGTGCCAGCAGCTTATCACTAGCGGGCTCCTACAATGAGCAGTTCTTC; cdr3_aa: CASSLSLAGSYNEQFF; clone_size: .; v_call: TRBV7-9; d_call: TRBD2; j_call: TRBJ2-1
cdr3_nt: TGTGCCAGCAGTGTTCAGGGAATGAACACTGAAGCTTTCTTT; cdr3_aa: CASSVQGMNTEAFF; clone_size: .; v_call: TRBV6-6; d_call: .; j_call: TRBJ1-1
cdr3_nt: TGCAGTGCTAGAGTAGGCAACGAGCAGTACTTC; cdr3_aa: CSARVGNEQYF; clone_size: .; v_call: TRBV20-1; d_call: .; j_call: TRBJ2-7
cdr3_nt: TGCGCCAGCAGCCAAGAGAGTACATCTAGCACAGATACGCAGTATTTT; cdr3_aa: CASSQESTSSTDTQYF; clone_size: .; v_call: TRBV4-1; d_call: .; j_call: TRBJ2-3
cdr3_nt: TGTGCCACCAGCCCCCGACCTGGAGGTACGCAGTATTTT; cdr3_aa: CATSPRPGGTQYF; clone_size: .; v_call: TRBV15; d_call: .; j_call: TRBJ2-3
cdr3_nt: TGTGCCAGCAGCCCGGCATACCTCTCCTACGAGCAGTACTTC; cdr3_aa: CASSPAYLSYEQYF; clone_size: .; v_call: TRBV4-2; d_call: .; j_call: TRBJ2-7
cdr3_nt: TGTGCCAGCAACGGGCCGTCCCCTCATGAGCAGTTCTTC; cdr3_aa: CASNGPSPHEQFF; clone_size: .; v_call: TRBV5-4; d_call: .; j_call: TRBJ2-1
cdr3_nt: TGTGCCAGCAGTGAAGCCGCGGCGTATGAAGCTTTCTTT; cdr3_aa: CASSEAAAYEAFF; clone_size: once; v_call: TRBV6-1; d_call: .; j_call: TRBJ1-1